A single sample gave rise to the 3 T cell receptor beta chains below, sequenced in a study of chemoradiotherapy in HPV16-positive cancers. TCRdb's copy holds only in-frame clones and misses some; the assay was immunoSEQ multiplex PCR. Found here are more than 1,200 clones, 72% of them singletons; the top ten hold roughly 19%. The specimen comprised tumor tissue, sampled from a patient who underwent chemoradiotherapy. The receptors were sampled from a human donor with HPV-associated anogenital cancer.

The J gene is TRBJ2-7, the V gene TRBV6-5, with D maybe TRBD2 (5 bases). Germline values: CDR1 MNHEY, CDR2 SVGAGI. CDR3 size: 14 residues. V was trimmed by 4 bases and J by 0 bases, leaving 10 bases between them. CDR3 residues: CASSLGTSSYEQYF. In DNA, the CDR3 is TGTGCCAGCAGTTTGGGCACTAGCTCCTACGAGCAGTACTTC.

The CDR3, as DNA: TGTGCCAGCAGTGACGAGACTAGCGGGGGGGGTTACGAGCAGTACTTC. It codes for CASSDETSGGGYEQYF. This chain links TRBV25-1 with TRBJ2-7, with TRBD2 identical over 14 bases. The CDR3 contains 16 residues. With V trimmed by 3 bases and J by 4 bases, 5 bases remained unmatched. The germline V gene has CDR1 MGHDK and CDR2 SYGVNS.

This chain joins TRBV30 and TRBJ1-6, with 9 bases fitting TRBD1. The germline V gene encodes CDR1 GTSNPN and CDR2 SVGIG (reference sequence). V trimming: 5 bases; J trimming: 8 bases; junction bases outside the gene matches: 16. The CDR3 is 17 residues long. The DNA for the CDR3 is TGTGCCTGGGCACCCAGCTGGACAGGGGAATTCTATTCACCCCTCCACTTT. Amino acids: CAWAPSWTGEFYSPLHF.